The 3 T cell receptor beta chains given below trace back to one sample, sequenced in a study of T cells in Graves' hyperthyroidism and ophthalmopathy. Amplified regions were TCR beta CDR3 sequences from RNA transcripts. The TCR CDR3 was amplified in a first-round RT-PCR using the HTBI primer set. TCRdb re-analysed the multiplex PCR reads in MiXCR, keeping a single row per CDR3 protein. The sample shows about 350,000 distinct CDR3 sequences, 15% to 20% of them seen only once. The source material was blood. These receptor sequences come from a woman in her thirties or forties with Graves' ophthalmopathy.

The CDR3 DNA reads TGTGCCAGCAGCTTACGCCACAGGGGCGCCTATGGCTACACCTTC. This sequence encodes CASSLRHRGAYGYTF. The chain is built from TRBV7-8 and TRBJ1-2; 7 nucleotides match TRBD1. This CDR3 contains 15 residues. V trimming: 2 bases; J trimming: 4 bases; junction bases outside the gene matches: 7. Germline lookup yields CDR1 SGHVS and CDR2 FQNEAQ. Full variable domain (missing parts from reference TRBV7-8 and TRBJ1-2): GAGVSQSPRYKVAKRGQDVALRCDPISGHVSLFWYQQALGQGPEFLTYFQNEAQLDKSGLPSDRFFAERPEGSVSTLKIQRTQQEDSAVYLCASSLRHRGAYGYTFGSGTRLTVV.

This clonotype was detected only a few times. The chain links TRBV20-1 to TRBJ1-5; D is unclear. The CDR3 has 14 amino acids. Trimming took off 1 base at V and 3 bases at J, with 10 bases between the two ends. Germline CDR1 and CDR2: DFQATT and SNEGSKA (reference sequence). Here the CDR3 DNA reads TGCAGTGCTAGAGGGAGCGGGGTCAATCAGCCCCAGCATTTT. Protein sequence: CSARGSGVNQPQHF.

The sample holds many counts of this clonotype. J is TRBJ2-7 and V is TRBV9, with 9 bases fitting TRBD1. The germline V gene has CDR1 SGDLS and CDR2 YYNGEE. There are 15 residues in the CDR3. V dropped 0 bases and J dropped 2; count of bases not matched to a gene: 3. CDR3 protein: CASSVAGTGPYEQYF. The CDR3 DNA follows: TGTGCCAGCAGCGTAGCTGGGACAGGGCCCTACGAGCAGTACTTC.